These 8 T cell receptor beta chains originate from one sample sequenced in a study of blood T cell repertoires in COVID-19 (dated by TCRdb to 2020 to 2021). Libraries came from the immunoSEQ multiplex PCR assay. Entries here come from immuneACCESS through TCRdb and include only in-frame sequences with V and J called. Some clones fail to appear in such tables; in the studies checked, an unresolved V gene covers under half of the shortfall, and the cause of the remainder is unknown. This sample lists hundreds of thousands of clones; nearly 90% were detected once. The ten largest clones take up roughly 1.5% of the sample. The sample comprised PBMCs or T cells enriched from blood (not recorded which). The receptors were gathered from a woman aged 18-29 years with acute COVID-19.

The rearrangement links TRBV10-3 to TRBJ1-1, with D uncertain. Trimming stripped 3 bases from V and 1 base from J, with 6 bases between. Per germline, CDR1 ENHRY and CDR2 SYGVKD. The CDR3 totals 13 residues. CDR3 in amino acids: CAISDSGNTEAFF. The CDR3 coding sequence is TGTGCCATCAGTGATTCAGGGAACACTGAAGCTTTCTTT.

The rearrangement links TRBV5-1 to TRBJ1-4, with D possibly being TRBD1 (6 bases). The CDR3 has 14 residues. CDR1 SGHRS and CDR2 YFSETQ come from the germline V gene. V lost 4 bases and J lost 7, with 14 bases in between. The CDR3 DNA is TGCGCCAGCAGCCCTTTAGGGGGAAGTGAAAAACTGTTTTTT. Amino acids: CASSPLGGSEKLFF.

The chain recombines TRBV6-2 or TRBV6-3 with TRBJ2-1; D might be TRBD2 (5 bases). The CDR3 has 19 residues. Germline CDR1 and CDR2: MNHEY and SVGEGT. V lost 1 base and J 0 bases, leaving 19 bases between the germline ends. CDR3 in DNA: TGTGCCAGCAGTTACTATCCAGACCGCATAGGGAGCTCCTACAATGAGCAGTTCTTC. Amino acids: CASSYYPDRIGSSYNEQFF.

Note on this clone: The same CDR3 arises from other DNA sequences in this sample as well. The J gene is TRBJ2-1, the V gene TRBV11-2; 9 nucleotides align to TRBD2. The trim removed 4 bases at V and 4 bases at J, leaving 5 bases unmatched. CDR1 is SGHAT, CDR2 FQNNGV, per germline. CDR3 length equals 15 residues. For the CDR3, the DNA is TGTGCCAGCAGCTCGGGACTAGCAGAGTACAATGAGCAGTTCTTC. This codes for CASSSGLAEYNEQFF.

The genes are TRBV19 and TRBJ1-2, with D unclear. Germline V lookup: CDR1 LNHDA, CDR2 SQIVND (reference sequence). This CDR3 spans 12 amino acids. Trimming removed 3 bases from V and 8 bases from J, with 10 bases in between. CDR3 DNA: TGTGCCAGTAGTATCGGCGGGGAAGGCTACACCTTC. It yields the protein CASSIGGEGYTF.

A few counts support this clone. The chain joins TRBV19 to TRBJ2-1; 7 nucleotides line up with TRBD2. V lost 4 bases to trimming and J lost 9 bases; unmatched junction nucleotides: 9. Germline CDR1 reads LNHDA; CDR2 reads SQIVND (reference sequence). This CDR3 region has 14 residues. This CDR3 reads CASSSGSPRLEQFF. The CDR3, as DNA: TGTGCCAGTAGTAGCGGGAGCCCTAGGCTTGAGCAGTTCTTC.

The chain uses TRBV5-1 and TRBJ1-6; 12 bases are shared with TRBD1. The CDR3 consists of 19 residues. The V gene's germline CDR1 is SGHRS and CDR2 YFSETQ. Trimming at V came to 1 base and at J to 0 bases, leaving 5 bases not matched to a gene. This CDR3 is CASSLRDRGPSSYNSPLHF. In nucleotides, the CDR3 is TGCGCCAGCAGCTTGAGGGACAGGGGGCCGAGCTCCTATAATTCACCCCTCCACTTT.

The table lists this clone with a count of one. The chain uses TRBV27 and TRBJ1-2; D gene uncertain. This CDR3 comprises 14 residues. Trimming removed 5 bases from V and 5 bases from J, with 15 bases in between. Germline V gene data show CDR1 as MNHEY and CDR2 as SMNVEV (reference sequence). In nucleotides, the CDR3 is TGTGCCAGCAGTCCCGCGCACCGGGAATATGGCTACACCTTC. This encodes CASSPAHREYGYTF.